The rows below give T cell receptor beta chains drawn from one sample of a study of Graves' ophthalmopathy and Graves' hyperthyroidism. In TCRdb, the multiplex PCR reads were re-called with MiXCR into one record per CDR3 protein. Of about 660,000 distinct CDR3 sequences detected, roughly 39% appear once; the ten largest clones hold more than 2.5%. The specimen sequenced was peripheral blood. The receptor source for this set is an adult man with Graves' ophthalmopathy. Each CDR3 is given with its conserved first and last residue. A D gene is named only where the DNA matches it firmly. Clone sizes are given selectively: once, few, many, or a class where the clone is expanded.

cdr3_nt,cdr3_aa,clone_size,v_call,j_call,d_call
TGTGCCAGCAGCCAGGATAGCAATCAGCCCCAGTACTTC,CASSQDSNQPQYF,.,TRBV7-9,TRBJ2-5,.
TGCAGCGTGGGCGACAGGGGGCGTCTTCAGCCCCAGCATTTT,CSVGDRGRLQPQHF,.,TRBV29-1,TRBJ1-5,TRBD1
TGTGCCAGCAGTTTTTTTCAAGATAATTCACCCCTCCACTTT,CASSFFQDNSPLHF,few,TRBV10-3,TRBJ1-6,.
TGCAGCGTTGACCCTAGCGGGAAAGAGACCCAGTACTTC,CSVDPSGKETQYF,.,TRBV29-1,TRBJ2-5,TRBD2
TGTGCCAGCAGCCAACAGGGGTCTGAAGCTTTCTTT,CASSQQGSEAFF,few,TRBV6-6,TRBJ1-1,TRBD1
TGTGCCAGCAGCCCCGAGACAGGGGTCGGAGAGACCCAGTACTTC,CASSPETGVGETQYF,many,TRBV9,TRBJ2-5,TRBD1
TGTGCCAGCAGTTTCGACAGGGGGCATGTGTACGAGCAGTACTTC,CASSFDRGHVYEQYF,.,TRBV27,TRBJ2-7,TRBD1
TGTGCCAGCAGTCAAACAGCGAACACTGAAGCTTTCTTT,CASSQTANTEAFF,many,TRBV2,TRBJ1-1,.
TGCAGTGCTAGCCGCCCGGGGGGTTTGGGTGAAAAACTGTTTTTT,CSASRPGGLGEKLFF,.,TRBV20-1,TRBJ1-4,.
TGTGCCAGCACTCTGAGAGGGGGGATCTCCTACGAGCAGTACTTC,CASTLRGGISYEQYF,.,TRBV11-2,TRBJ2-7,.
TGTGCCAGCAGACCGAAACTAGCGGGAGGGACCGGGGAGCTGTTTTTT,CASRPKLAGGTGELFF,.,TRBV7-9,TRBJ2-2,TRBD2
TGTGCCAGCAGTGATACCGGGACGTCGGTCACTGAAGCTTTCTTT,CASSDTGTSVTEAFF,.,TRBV25-1,TRBJ1-1,.
TGTGCCACCAGCAGACCCGGGAGGAACGCAGATACGCAGTATTTT,CATSRPGRNADTQYF,.,TRBV15,TRBJ2-3,TRBD2
TGCGCCAGCAGCTTGGCGGCCGGGACCCAAGAGGCCCAGTACTTC,CASSLAAGTQEAQYF,once,TRBV5-1,TRBJ2-5,.
TGTGCCAGCAGCTGGGGGGGAGGGCAGCCCCAGCATTTT,CASSWGGGQPQHF,many,TRBV12-3/TRBV12-4,TRBJ1-5,.
TGTGCCAGCAGTTACTCGGGGGAGGCCTTTCAGCCCCAGCATTTT,CASSYSGEAFQPQHF,few,TRBV6-5,TRBJ1-5,.
TGTGCCAGCAGCTGGGGACAGGCGTACCAAGAGACCCAGTACTTC,CASSWGQAYQETQYF,many,TRBV7-6,TRBJ2-5,TRBD1
TGCAGCCGGGGCACCTACGAGCAGTACTTC,CSRGTYEQYF,once,TRBV29-1,TRBJ2-7,.
TGCAGCGTGGTTGGACAGGGCATTGACTATGGCTACACCTTC,CSVVGQGIDYGYTF,.,TRBV29-1,TRBJ1-2,TRBD1
TGTGCCAGCAGTAATAGACTAGACACTAACTACGAGCAGTACTTC,CASSNRLDTNYEQYF,few,TRBV2,TRBJ2-7,.
TGTGCCATCAGTGCGCAGTTTGAAGCTTTCTTT,CAISAQFEAFF,.,TRBV10-3,TRBJ1-1,.
TGTGCCAGTAGCTTAGGCCCCGACAGGGCGAACACTGAAGCTTTCTTT,CASSLGPDRANTEAFF,.,TRBV25-1,TRBJ1-1,TRBD1
TGTGCCAGCAGCTTATTCGGGGCCGGACAGGGGTATGAAAAACTGTTTTTT,CASSLFGAGQGYEKLFF,few,TRBV7-9,TRBJ1-4,TRBD1
TGCGCCAGCAGCCAAGGGGGCCCGGGCTCTGGGGCCAACGTCCTGACTTTC,CASSQGGPGSGANVLTF,many,TRBV4-1,TRBJ2-6,.
TGTGCCAGCAGCCAAGAGCACTACACTGAAGCTTTCTTT,CASSQEHYTEAFF,many,TRBV4-2,TRBJ1-1,.
TGTGCCAGTAGTATAGGAAGGGGCAGGGGGCAGCATCAGCCCCAGCATTTT,CASSIGRGRGQHQPQHF,.,TRBV19,TRBJ1-5,TRBD1
TGTGCCAGCCACCCCTTACAGGGTAACCCCGGGGAGCTGTTTTTT,CASHPLQGNPGELFF,.,TRBV7-8,TRBJ2-2,.
TGTGCCAGTAGTATCCTGACAGGAACGCAATATGGCTACACCTTC,CASSILTGTQYGYTF,many,TRBV19,TRBJ1-2,.
TGCAGTGCTAGAGACGCATGGGATCGAGAAAAACTGTTTTTT,CSARDAWDREKLFF,.,TRBV20-1,TRBJ1-4,.
TGTGCCATACCGGACAGATACGCTGGGGCCAACGTCCTGACTTTC,CAIPDRYAGANVLTF,many,TRBV10-3,TRBJ2-6,.
TGTGCCAGCAGCCAATCGGACGGGGAGCTGTTTTTT,CASSQSDGELFF,.,TRBV4-2,TRBJ2-2,.